The 13 T cell receptor beta chains in this list originate from one sample, sequenced in a study of blood T cells in healthy people across ages. Then a second PCR, running about 6 to 12 cycles, was carried out with a sample-barcoded 5' primer and a J-beta primer mix. TCRdb used MiXCR to reprocess the 5' RACE reads, holding one entry per CDR3 protein. The sample includes some 1.5 million distinct CDR3 sequences, 28% of them seen just once. Sequenced sample: blood. The receptors shown here come from a young woman in good health.

This clonotype was detected a few times. The genes are TRBV20-1 and TRBJ2-5; 7 nucleotides agree with TRBD2. Germline V gives CDR1 DFQATT, CDR2 SNEGSKA (reference sequence). CDR3 length equals 15 residues. With V trimmed by 7 bases and J by 2 bases, 13 bases remained unmatched. The CDR3 protein is CSGRGDSGAQETQYF. Here the CDR3 DNA reads TGCAGTGGCCGGGGAGACAGCGGGGCTCAAGAGACCCAGTACTTC.

V usage is TRBV12-3 or TRBV12-4 and J usage is TRBJ2-1; D perhaps matches TRBD2 (6 bases). This CDR3 is 12 amino acids long. V was trimmed by 8 bases and J by 6 bases, leaving 11 bases between them. The DNA for the CDR3 is TGTGCCAGCGGAAGGGACTTCAATGAGCAGTTCTTC. Translation: CASGRDFNEQFF.

The chain couples TRBV7-8 to TRBJ1-4; 9 nucleotides line up with TRBD1. This CDR3 has 15 residues. Looked up from germline, CDR1 is SGHVS and CDR2 is FQNEAQ. The V gene end was trimmed by 4 bases and the J gene end by 10 bases; junction bases not matched to a gene: 10. The CDR3 region has the DNA TGTGCCAGCAGCTCCTGGGACAGGGATCCTGCAAAACTGTTTTTT. Its protein product is CASSSWDRDPAKLFF.

J is TRBJ1-2 and V is TRBV7-2; D might be TRBD1 (6 bases). Germline assignment: CDR1 SGHTA and CDR2 FQGNSA. Trimming removed 1 base from V and 6 bases from J, with 15 bases in between. The CDR3 spans 15 residues. The CDR3 DNA reads TGTGCCAGCAGCTTAGAACAGGGACCCACGGATGGCTACACCTTC. Its translation is CASSLEQGPTDGYTF.

This clonotype was detected a few times. The gene calls are TRBV7-8 and TRBJ2-7; 11 bases agree with TRBD1. CDR1 SGHVS and CDR2 FQNEAQ come from the germline V gene. CDR3 length: 16 residues. The J segment lost 4 bases and the V segment lost 1 base, leaving 6 bases of the junction unmatched. CDR3 loop: CASSLGPGTGGYEQYF. For the CDR3, the DNA is TGTGCCAGCAGCTTAGGGCCTGGGACAGGGGGGTACGAGCAGTACTTC. The full variable domain, its missing parts supplied by reference TRBV7-8 and TRBJ2-7, is GAGVSQSPRYKVAKRGQDVALRCDPISGHVSLFWYQQALGQGPEFLTYFQNEAQLDKSGLPSDRFFAERPEGSVSTLKIQRTQQEDSAVYLCASSLGPGTGGYEQYFGPGTRLTVT.

This clonotype appeared a single time. The rearrangement joins TRBV29-1 to TRBJ2-1; 10 bases fit TRBD2. V lost 5 bases and J lost 8; bases outside the gene matches: 12. This CDR3 spans 15 amino acids. Germline V gene sequence: CDR1 SQVTM, CDR2 ANQGSEA. DNA for the CDR3: TGCAGCGTTAGTGGATCGAGCGGGAGGGGCGATGAGCAGTTCTTC. It yields the protein CSVSGSSGRGDEQFF.

The gene calls are TRBV12-3 or TRBV12-4 and TRBJ2-4; D not resolved. This CDR3 contains 12 residues. Trimming stripped 4 bases from V and 7 bases from J, with 8 bases between. CDR3: CASSSGSNIQYF. DNA of the CDR3: TGTGCCAGCAGTTCAGGTTCGAACATTCAGTACTTC.

This clonotype was observed at least ten times. The V call is TRBV4-1, the J call TRBJ1-6, with D tentatively TRBD1 (6 bases). V lost 0 bases and J lost 8, with 11 bases in between. The CDR3 spans 15 residues. CDR1 and CDR2 (germline): MGHRA, YSYEKL. The CDR3: CASSQDPGDHSPLHF. CDR3 sequence (DNA): TGCGCCAGCAGCCAAGATCCAGGGGATCATTCACCCCTCCACTTT.

The chain uses TRBV7-2 and TRBJ1-1; D remains unclear. In germline, CDR1 is SGHTA, CDR2 FQGNSA. The length of the CDR3 is 13 residues. Trimming took 5 bases from V and 1 from J, leaving 8 bases between them. The DNA of the CDR3 is TGTGCCAGCAGCAAAGGAGCGAACACTGAAGCTTTCTTT. Translated, it gives CASSKGANTEAFF.

This chain links TRBV7-2 with TRBJ2-1; D remains ambiguous. The CDR3 totals 13 residues. The germline V gene encodes CDR1 SGHTA and CDR2 FQGNSA. Deletions cut 1 base from V and 7 bases from J, with 8 bases between. The CDR3 reads CASSLVFSNEQFF. DNA for the CDR3: TGTGCCAGCAGCTTAGTGTTTTCTAATGAGCAGTTCTTC.

This clonotype was picked up many times. The J gene is TRBJ2-7, the V gene TRBV30, with a weak D call TRBD2 (5 bases). V lost 4 bases and J 5 bases, leaving 15 bases between the germline ends. The CDR3 totals 13 residues. The germline V gene has CDR1 GTSNPN and CDR2 SVGIG (reference sequence). In nucleotides, the CDR3 is TGTGCCTGGAAGGGCGGAGGAAGAGACGAGCAGTACTTC. Its translation is CAWKGGGRDEQYF.

This clonotype was seen a handful of times. The chain recombines TRBV20-1 with TRBJ2-7; 7 nucleotides line up with TRBD1. From germline, CDR1 is DFQATT and CDR2 SNEGSKA (reference sequence). CDR3 length equals 15 residues. The trim removed 0 bases at V and 3 bases at J, leaving 8 bases unmatched. CDR3: CSARDQTGMDYEQYF. In nucleotides, the CDR3 is TGCAGTGCTAGAGATCAGACAGGGATGGACTACGAGCAGTACTTC.

This clonotype was seen a handful of times. V gene TRBV3-1 combines with J gene TRBJ2-7, with D perhaps TRBD2 (6 bases). The CDR3 is 15 amino acids. CDR1 is LGHDT, CDR2 YNNKEL, per germline (reference sequence). The ends were cut back, 1 base at V and 2 bases at J, with 12 bases in the middle. The CDR3 region has the DNA TGTGCCAGCAGCCAAGTCGGAGCGGGTACCTACGAGCAGTACTTC. Translation: CASSQVGAGTYEQYF.